This TCR beta chain was profiled in a study of shared clonotypes between healthy human individuals. Overall study: Contributing individuals were a couple of females and a few males aged 18 to 49.

Study-wide findings and caveats: Relative to memory subsets, naive subsets generally showed larger estimated richness.

Per the germline V gene, CDR1 is SEHNR and CDR2 is FQNEAQ (reference sequence). V was cut by 3 bases and J by 4 bases, with 12 bases left in between. This CDR3 has 14 amino acids. Clones were read by immunoSEQ multiplex PCR, and TCRdb kept only the in-frame ones, dropping some. This sample has around 350,000 clones, with about 70% found just once. On this clone: Its antigen remains unidentified.

The genes are TRBV7-9 and TRBJ1-2; D is undetermined. Source material: memory CD4+ T cells sorted from blood. Subset here: CD45RA-negative fraction. The receptor was isolated from a man in his thirties or forties in good health. This chain's CDR3 is CASSLASSSYGYTF. The CDR3 nucleotides are TGTGCCAGCAGCTTGGCCAGCAGTTCCTATGGCTACACCTTC. Together with reference TRBV7-9 and TRBJ1-2, the CDR3 gives the full variable domain: DTGVSQNPRHKITKRGQNVTFRCDPISEHNRLYWYRQTLGQGPEFLTYFQNEAQLEKSRLLSDRFSAERPKGSFSTLEIQRTEQGDSAMYLCASSLASSSYGYTFGSGTRLTVV.